These T cell receptor beta chains were read from a single sample in a study of memory CD4+ T cells and cytomegalovirus serostatus. Libraries were prepared by immunoSEQ multiplex PCR; TCRdb keeps only in-frame clonotypes and omits some of them. Seen here are tens of thousands of clones, about four fifths observed once, and the top ten hold 0.95% to 1.2%. Sequenced: memory CD4+ T cells from blood. The source is an adult in good health and CMV-seronegative. Both conserved end residues are part of each CDR3. The D gene is left open where the match is weak. Clone size is shown for a subset of rows, as once, few, many or a class of expanded clone.

j_call: TRBJ2-7; v_call: TRBV7-2; clone_size: .; d_call: TRBD1; cdr3_aa: CASSLELGQGSYEQYF; cdr3_nt: TGTGCCAGCAGCTTAGAGTTAGGACAGGGGAGTTACGAGCAGTACTTC
j_call: TRBJ1-2; v_call: TRBV6-1; clone_size: .; d_call: .; cdr3_aa: CASRRDLGDGYTF; cdr3_nt: TGTGCCAGCAGAAGGGACCTAGGAGATGGCTACACCTTC
j_call: TRBJ1-5; v_call: TRBV6-6; clone_size: .; d_call: .; cdr3_aa: CASSYAGESNQPQHF; cdr3_nt: TGTGCCAGCAGTTACGCCGGGGAAAGCAATCAGCCCCAGCATTTT
j_call: TRBJ1-5; v_call: TRBV10-3; clone_size: .; d_call: .; cdr3_aa: CAISDWGQPQHF; cdr3_nt: TGTGCCATCAGTGACTGGGGTCAGCCCCAGCATTTT
j_call: TRBJ1-4; v_call: TRBV19; clone_size: .; d_call: TRBD1; cdr3_aa: CASSIKVRTGGQKLFF; cdr3_nt: TGTGCCAGTAGTATAAAGGTGCGGACAGGGGGACAAAAACTGTTTTTT
j_call: TRBJ1-5; v_call: TRBV4-1; clone_size: .; d_call: TRBD1; cdr3_aa: CASSQEGGGNQPQHF; cdr3_nt: TGCGCCAGCAGCCAAGAAGGGGGCGGCAATCAGCCCCAGCATTTT
j_call: TRBJ2-5; v_call: TRBV7-9; clone_size: .; d_call: TRBD1; cdr3_aa: CASSSTGGGETQYF; cdr3_nt: TGTGCCAGCAGCAGTACAGGGGGCGGAGAGACCCAGTACTTC
j_call: TRBJ2-1; v_call: TRBV7-8; clone_size: .; d_call: .; cdr3_aa: CASSPDTHSSYNEQFF; cdr3_nt: TGTGCCAGCAGCCCAGATACCCACAGCTCCTACAATGAGCAGTTCTTC
j_call: TRBJ1-3; v_call: TRBV5-1; clone_size: few; d_call: .; cdr3_aa: CASSPQGTGNTIYF; cdr3_nt: TGCGCCAGCAGCCCTCAGGGGACTGGAAACACCATATATTTT
j_call: TRBJ2-7; v_call: TRBV12-5; clone_size: .; d_call: .; cdr3_aa: CASGRSYEQYF; cdr3_nt: TGTGCTAGTGGCCGCTCCTACGAGCAGTACTTC